Sequencing of this T cell receptor beta chain was carried out in a study of beta chain features in type 1 diabetes. Isolated RNA was reverse transcribed in full, so expressed TCRB transcripts were sequenced. Libraries were prepared by immunoSEQ multiplex PCR; TCRdb keeps only in-frame clonotypes and omits some of them. This table holds roughly 700,000 clones, around an eighth found once. Of note for this clone: Its antigen is as yet unknown.

Overall study findings and caveats: The study found moderately but significantly shorter TCRB CDR3s in all four CD4+ subsets of Type 1 diabetes patients. Sequencing of cDNA might inflate the share of cells that strongly express TCR.

This sequence was found in a man aged 18 to 29 with type 1 diabetes. Input material: naive CD4+ T cells from blood.

The CDR3 spells CAIRSGVGTEAFF. The CDR3 DNA is TGTGCCATCAGATCAGGAGTGGGCACTGAAGCTTTCTTT. V is TRBV10-3 and J is TRBJ1-1, with D unclear. V was trimmed by 6 bases and J by 4 bases, leaving 12 bases between them. Per the germline V gene, CDR1 is ENHRY and CDR2 is SYGVKD. This CDR3 has 13 residues.